These T cell receptor beta chains were read from a single sample in a study of naive and memory T cell subsets. Via MiXCR, TCRdb re-called the UMI-ligation and nested PCR reads, giving one row per CDR3 protein. Seen here are 130,000 to 150,000 distinct CDR3 sequences, about 18% observed once, and the top ten hold about 0.14%. Input material: naive CD4+ T cells from blood. Every receptor here comes from a human donor in good health. Both conserved end residues are part of each CDR3. D genes are given only for firm matches. Not all rows give a size; the values are once, few, many and, for expanded clones, a class.

V	size	J	D	DNA	CDR3
TRBV10-3	.	TRBJ2-5	.	TGTGCCGTCAGTGAGTCGATAACAGCCTCCCAAGAGACCCAGTACTTC	CAVSESITASQETQYF
TRBV5-4	few	TRBJ1-6	TRBD1	TGTGCCAGCAGCGGGACCGACAGGGGAAATCTCCACTTT	CASSGTDRGNLHF
TRBV6-1	.	TRBJ1-2	.	TGTGCCAGCAGTGAGAGCGGTTTCTATGGCTACACCTTC	CASSESGFYGYTF
TRBV3-1	few	TRBJ1-1	.	TGTGCCAGCAGCCCCTGGTGGGGGAACACTGAAGCTTTCTTT	CASSPWWGNTEAFF
TRBV20-1	few	TRBJ1-2	.	TGCAGTGCTCCCCCGGACCCTTATGGCTACACCTTC	CSAPPDPYGYTF
TRBV20-1	few	TRBJ1-4	.	TGCAGTGCTAGAGAGGGCAGCTTTACAACTAATGAAAAACTGTTTTTT	CSAREGSFTTNEKLFF
TRBV20-1	.	TRBJ2-7	TRBD2	TGCAGTGCTTCTAGCGGGAGGGCCTCCTACGAGCAGTACTTC	CSASSGRASYEQYF
TRBV20-1	few	TRBJ2-1	.	TGCAGTGCTAGGCGGAACTCCTACAATGAGCAGTTCTTC	CSARRNSYNEQFF
TRBV12-3/TRBV12-4	few	TRBJ2-3	.	TGTGCCAGCAGCAGGCAGGGGCTCCTACTCGACACAGATACGCAGTATTTT	CASSRQGLLLDTDTQYF
TRBV29-1	.	TRBJ1-2	.	TGCAGCGTTGAAATGGGGAGCTATGGCTACACCTTC	CSVEMGSYGYTF
TRBV20-1	few	TRBJ2-3	.	TGCAGTGCCCTCCCCGCTAGCGACGCCGCGACAGATACGCAGTATTTT	CSALPASDAATDTQYF
TRBV20-1	few	TRBJ1-4	TRBD1	TGCAGTGCTAGGCCCACAGGGGGCCAGAACCTTAATGAAAAACTGTTTTTT	CSARPTGGQNLNEKLFF
TRBV28	.	TRBJ2-1	.	TGTGCCAGCAGTTTATTGGCAGGGGTCGGCGAGCAGTTCTTC	CASSLLAGVGEQFF
TRBV20-1	few	TRBJ2-3	.	TGCAGTGCTAGCCCTGCCCGTTTCGCAGATACGCAGTATTTT	CSASPARFADTQYF
TRBV5-1	.	TRBJ1-1	.	TGCGCCAGCAGCTTGGAGAAGGGGTACACTGAAGCTTTCTTT	CASSLEKGYTEAFF
TRBV2	.	TRBJ1-5	.	TGTGCCAGCAGTGAAGAGGCAGGAGGCAATCAGCCCCAGCATTTT	CASSEEAGGNQPQHF
TRBV5-1	.	TRBJ2-2	.	TGCGCCAGCAGCCCCATATCAGGTTTCGGGGAGCTGTTTTTT	CASSPISGFGELFF
TRBV30	few	TRBJ1-3	TRBD1	TGTGCCTGGACCACCGGGACAGTTGGAAACACCATATATTTT	CAWTTGTVGNTIYF
TRBV6-2/TRBV6-3	.	TRBJ2-2	.	TGTGCCAGCAGTTACCAGAGTAACACCGGGGAGCTGTTTTTT	CASSYQSNTGELFF
TRBV12-3/TRBV12-4	.	TRBJ2-7	TRBD2	TGTGCCAGCAGGCGAACGGGACTAGACAGCTCCTACGAGCAGTACTTC	CASRRTGLDSSYEQYF
TRBV20-1	.	TRBJ2-1	.	TGCAGTGCTAGCGAGGAACACTCTGGGCAGTTCTTC	CSASEEHSGQFF
TRBV27	.	TRBJ1-6	TRBD1	TGTGCCAGCACCTTCATTGGGGAGGCAGGGGGCCGTAAGAATTCACCCCTCCACTTT	CASTFIGEAGGRKNSPLHF
TRBV3-1	.	TRBJ2-7	.	TGTGCCAGCAGCCATGGGGCGGTGAACGAGCAGTACTTC	CASSHGAVNEQYF